Shown below are 20 T cell receptor beta chains from a single sample sequenced in a study of Tregs in tolerant kidney transplant recipients (dated by TCRdb to the late 2010s). The transplants used related donors along with nonmyeloablative bone marrow transplantation, and in the human trials mixed chimerism was transient. The library was built by means of the immunoSEQ multiplex PCR assay. TCRdb holds this immuneACCESS table with in-frame rearrangements only. Some clones are missing; in checked studies, unresolved V genes explain under half, and the rest has no known cause. Recorded for this sample are approximately 90,000 clones; over 85% of them occurred a single time. Clones ranked in the top ten supply approximately 1.5% of the sample. The sequences come from CD4+ T cells from blood (PBMCs), collected 12 months after the transplant. The source of these receptors is a human patient who received a combined kidney and bone marrow transplant. Some T cells may derive from the graft donor when a transplant has been performed.

The chain has TRBV4-1 and TRBJ1-4, with TRBD1 matching over 8 bases. Per the germline V gene, CDR1 is MGHRA and CDR2 is YSYEKL. V shed 4 bases, J shed 8 bases, and the junction held 9 bases outside the gene matches. The CDR3 length is 15 residues. The CDR3 nucleotides read TGCGCCAGCAGCCCTAACAGGGGGGTCTGGGAAAAACTGTTTTTT. This encodes CASSPNRGVWEKLFF.

This clone was seen just once. Here the CDR3 DNA reads TGTGCCAGCAGCACTGTCCAGGCCGGGGAGCTGTTTTTT. Translated: CASSTVQAGELFF. The chain recombines TRBV5-5 with TRBJ2-2; D uncertain. This CDR3 has 13 amino acids. V lost 4 bases, J lost 6 bases, and 10 bases lay in between. Germline lookup yields CDR1 SGHKS and CDR2 YYEKEE (reference sequence).

This chain joins TRBV30 and TRBJ2-7, with 8 bases aligning to TRBD2. This CDR3 has 16 residues. J was trimmed by 9 bases and V by 3 bases; bases with no gene match: 19. Germline CDR1 reads GTSNPN; CDR2 reads SVGIG (reference sequence). This chain's CDR3 is CAWSPNLLAVDVVQYF. The CDR3 DNA sequence: TGTGCCTGGAGCCCAAACCTACTAGCGGTGGATGTTGTGCAGTACTTC. The complete variable domain, with remaining parts taken from reference TRBV30 and TRBJ2-7, reads SQTIHQWPATLVQPVGSPLSLECTVEGTSNPNLYWYRQAAGRGLQLLFYSVGIGQISSEVPQNLSASRPQDRQFILSSKKLLLSDSGFYLCAWSPNLLAVDVVQYFGPGTRLTVT.

The chain employs TRBV6-5 and TRBJ2-5, with 7 bases matching TRBD2. After removal of 0 bases from V and 3 bases from J, the junction contained 7 bases not matched to a gene. CDR1 MNHEY and CDR2 SVGAGI come from the germline V gene. The CDR3 totals 16 residues. CDR3 in amino acids: CASSYSNWAGEETQYF. CDR3 in DNA: TGTGCCAGCAGTTACTCGAATTGGGCGGGGGAAGAGACCCAGTACTTC.

The chain combines TRBV6-1 with TRBJ1-2; 10 bases are a match to TRBD1. The germline CDR1 and CDR2 sequences are MNHNS and SASEGT. This CDR3 has 15 residues. J was trimmed by 8 bases and V by 6 bases; bases with no gene match: 12. CDR3 amino acids: CASSPRGGQGVGYTF. The DNA of the CDR3 is TGTGCCAGCAGCCCTAGGGGCGGACAGGGGGTGGGCTACACCTTC.

This clone was seen only once. The V gene is TRBV6-6, the J gene TRBJ2-7; possibly TRBD1 for D (6 bases). Trimming pared 5 bases from V and 4 bases from J, leaving 9 bases between. Germline CDR1 reads MNHNY; CDR2 reads SVGAGI (reference sequence). The CDR3 totals 12 residues. The CDR3 reads CASSIGGYEQYF. The CDR3 DNA reads as TGTGCCAGCAGTATAGGGGGTTACGAGCAGTACTTC.

The chain joins TRBV18 to TRBJ1-1, with D unclear. Trimming pared 2 bases from V and 4 bases from J, leaving 8 bases between. The CDR3 runs to 13 residues. The germline gives CDR1 KGHSH, CDR2 LQKENI. The DNA for the CDR3 is TGTGCCAGCTCACCAGTCAGGTTCACTGAAGCTTTCTTT. Protein product: CASSPVRFTEAFF.

This chain uses TRBV4-3 with TRBJ2-7, with TRBD1 identical over 7 bases. Germline CDR1 LGHNA, CDR2 YSLEER. The CDR3 has 15 residues. V was clipped by 5 bases and J by 0 bases; unmatched bases: 7. CDR3 amino acids: CASSKGQSSSYEQYF. CDR3 DNA sequence: TGCGCCAGCAGCAAGGGACAGTCAAGCTCCTACGAGCAGTACTTC.

The gene calls are TRBV6-1 and TRBJ1-2; TRBD1 agrees at 9 bases. V lost 8 bases, J lost 2 bases, and 6 bases stayed unmatched. The CDR3 extends over 14 amino acids. Germline V gene data show CDR1 as MNHNS and CDR2 as SASEGT. The CDR3 reads CASFGTGLNYGYTF. The DNA for the CDR3 is TGTGCCAGCTTCGGGACAGGGCTAAACTATGGCTACACCTTC.

The genes are TRBV7-2 and TRBJ1-4; possibly TRBD1 for D (6 bases). From germline, CDR1 is SGHTA and CDR2 FQGNSA. The CDR3 spans 16 residues. The ends were cut back, 5 bases at V and 5 bases at J, with 18 bases in the middle. This CDR3 is CASSLSGTRGNEKLFF. The CDR3 region has the DNA TGTGCCAGCAGCCTATCTGGGACCAGGGGCAATGAAAAACTGTTTTTT.

The chain uses TRBV7-9 and TRBJ1-1; TRBD1 matches 9 bases. Germline V gene data show CDR1 as SEHNR and CDR2 as FQNEAQ (reference sequence). This CDR3 contains 16 residues. Germline trimming cut 2 bases from V and 3 bases from J; bases unmatched to any gene: 7. CDR3 residues: CASSLTGGVLDTEAFF. The CDR3 DNA reads as TGTGCCAGCAGCTTAACAGGGGGCGTTTTGGACACTGAAGCTTTCTTT.

This rearrangement joins TRBV28 to TRBJ1-1; unclear D gene. V lost 8 bases, J lost 0 bases, and 13 bases lay in between. Germline CDR1 is MDHEN and CDR2 is SYDVKM. The CDR3 totals 14 residues. The CDR3 spells CASLKQVVNTEAFF. CDR3 in DNA: TGTGCCAGCCTGAAACAAGTGGTGAACACTGAAGCTTTCTTT.

The chain carries TRBV5-4 and TRBJ2-5; perhaps TRBD2 as D (5 bases). The CDR3 is 15 residues long. Germline V gene sequence: CDR1 SGHNT, CDR2 YYREEE (reference sequence). Trimming removed 4 bases at V and 5 bases at J, with 18 bases between. Here the CDR3 DNA reads TGTGCCAGCAGCGATCGAGGGCGGTCCCGCGAGACCCAGTACTTC. Its translation: CASSDRGRSRETQYF.

This chain uses TRBV29-1 with TRBJ2-5; 7 positions agree with TRBD2. This CDR3 spans 12 amino acids. V dropped 5 bases and J dropped 3; count of bases not matched to a gene: 3. Per germline, CDR1 SQVTM and CDR2 ANQGSEA. This chain's CDR3 is CSVRSGKETQYF. CDR3 nucleotides: TGCAGCGTTCGGAGCGGGAAAGAGACCCAGTACTTC.

This clone has only a few counts. The chain has TRBV15 and TRBJ2-1, with 10 bases matching TRBD2. CDR3 length: 17 amino acids. Germline V lookup: CDR1 LNHNV, CDR2 YYDKDF (reference sequence). Trimming took 3 bases from V and 5 from J; bases not matched to a gene: 10. The CDR3 DNA reads TGTGCCACCAGCAGTGGACTAGCGGTTCTTCTCGACAATGAGCAGTTCTTC. Translated, it gives CATSSGLAVLLDNEQFF. Supplemented by reference TRBV15 and TRBJ2-1, the full variable domain reads DAMVIQNPRYQVTQFGKPVTLSCSQTLNHNVMYWYQQKSSQAPKLLFHYYDKDFNNEADTPDNFQSRRPNTSFCFLDIRSPGLGDTAMYLCATSSGLAVLLDNEQFFGPGTRLTVL.

This sequence joins TRBV10-3 and TRBJ2-7; TRBD2 agrees at 9 bases. The CDR3 contains 14 residues. V was clipped by 10 bases and J by 2 bases; unmatched bases: 9. Per germline, CDR1 ENHRY and CDR2 SYGVKD. The CDR3 region is CATVRTSETYEQYF. The CDR3 coding sequence is TGTGCCACCGTCCGGACTAGCGAGACCTACGAGCAGTACTTC.

The table lists this clone with a count of one. V is TRBV21-1 and J is TRBJ1-6; the D call TRBD1 from the table was never checked on the DNA. TRBV21-1 is a recognized pseudogene. The CDR3 has 17 amino acids. The CDR3 sequence is CASSRVQGVGRDSPLHF. CDR3 nucleotide sequence: TGTGCCAGCAGCCGCGTACAGGGAGTAGGGCGGGATTCACCCCTCCACTTT.

This clone was recorded only once. V usage is TRBV11-3 and J usage is TRBJ2-5; no firm D call. The assigned J gene may be wrong: the sequence end matches TRBJ2-7 better. CDR1 is SGHNT and CDR2 is YENEEA in the germline V gene. The CDR3 runs 15 residues. The CDR3 region has the DNA TGTGCCAGCAGCTTAGAAACTACCCCATCTTCCGAGCAGTACTTC. Translating it yields CASSLETTPSSEQYF.

The chain uses TRBV6-5 and TRBJ1-2; D not resolved. V was shortened by 5 bases and J by 1 base, with 8 bases between the two germline ends. The CDR3 length is 13 residues. The germline gives CDR1 MNHEY, CDR2 SVGAGI. The CDR3 DNA reads TGTGCCAGCAGTCCGAGGGATAACTATGGCTACACCTTC. This codes for CASSPRDNYGYTF.

In DNA, the CDR3 is TGTGCCAGCTCACCTCGTCGGCTAGCGGGAGTGGAGACCCAGTACTTC. This translates into CASSPRRLAGVETQYF. This rearrangement joins TRBV18 to TRBJ2-5, with 10 nucleotides matching TRBD2. CDR3 size: 16 residues. After removal of 3 bases from V and 5 bases from J, the junction contained 9 bases not matched to a gene. CDR1 and CDR2 (germline): KGHSH, LQKENI.